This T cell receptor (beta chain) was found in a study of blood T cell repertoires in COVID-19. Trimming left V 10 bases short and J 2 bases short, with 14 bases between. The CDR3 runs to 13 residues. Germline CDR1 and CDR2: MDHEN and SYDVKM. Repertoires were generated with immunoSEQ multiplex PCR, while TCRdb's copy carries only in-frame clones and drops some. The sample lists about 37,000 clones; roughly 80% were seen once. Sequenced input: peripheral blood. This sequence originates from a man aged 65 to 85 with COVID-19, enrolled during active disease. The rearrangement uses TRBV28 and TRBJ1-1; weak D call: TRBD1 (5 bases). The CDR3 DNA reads TGTGCCACCGGAGGGACGGGAAACACTGAAGCTTTCTTT. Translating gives CATGGTGNTEAFF.